The subject of this entry is one T cell receptor beta chain. Healthy bone marrow donors made up the cohort. Whereas donors were nominally healthy upon sampling, unrecorded immune exposures were probable. The data stem from a study of cytomegalovirus exposure and HLA in healthy donors. The CDR3 totals 13 residues. J gave up 10 bases and V 4 bases, and 7 bases lay outside the gene matches. Germline V gene lookup returns CDR1 GTSNPN and CDR2 SVGIG (reference sequence). The PCR employed 60 Vbeta primers together with 13 Jbeta primers. Sequencing was performed with immunoSEQ multiplex PCR; in TCRdb, only in-frame clones are kept and a portion is missing. Here the sample spans fewer than 200,000 clones, 60% to 85% being singletons.

The chain couples TRBV30 to TRBJ1-5, with 10 bases that match TRBD1. Sequenced: PBMCs. The source is a woman in her 50s in good health and CMV-seropositive. CDR3 loop: CAWKRGQGGPQHF. The CDR3 nucleotides read TGTGCCTGGAAACGAGGACAGGGGGGCCCCCAGCATTTT. Filled out from reference TRBV30 and TRBJ1-5, the complete variable domain reads SQTIHQWPATLVQPVGSPLSLECTVEGTSNPNLYWYRQAAGRGLQLLFYSVGIGQISSEVPQNLSASRPQDRQFILSSKKLLLSDSGFYLCAWKRGQGGPQHFGDGTRLSIL.